These 13 T cell receptor beta chains originate from one sample sequenced in a study of T cell changes during pregnancy in multiple sclerosis. The repertoire was sequenced with immunoSEQ multiplex PCR; TCRdb's copy has only in-frame clones and lacks some. In the table there are 30,000 or so clones, about 89% of which are singletons. This specimen consisted of CD8+ T cells from peripheral blood mononuclear cells, obtained in the third trimester of pregnancy. Receptors were obtained from a female donor with multiple sclerosis, enrolled in a pregnancy study.

In its sample, this clone was seen a few times. As DNA, the CDR3 is TGCGCCAGCTTCGGACAGGACGCCTATGGCTACACCTTC. Its translation is CASFGQDAYGYTF. The chain recombines TRBV5-1 with TRBJ1-2, with 7 bases fitting TRBD1. This CDR3 comprises 13 residues. The V segment lost 7 bases and the J segment 4 bases; nucleotides outside the gene matches: 7. CDR1 and CDR2 (germline): SGHRS, YFSETQ. Together with reference TRBV5-1 and TRBJ1-2, the CDR3 gives the full variable domain: KAGVTQTPRYLIKTRGQQVTLSCSPISGHRSVSWYQQTPGQGLQFLFEYFSETQRNKGNFPGRFSGRQFSNSRSEMNVSTLELGDSALYLCASFGQDAYGYTFGSGTRLTVV.

The chain recombines TRBV28 with TRBJ1-5; a possible D gene is TRBD1 (5 bases). This CDR3 region has 16 residues. Per the germline V gene, CDR1 is MDHEN and CDR2 is SYDVKM. V lost 2 bases and J 6 bases, leaving 17 bases between the germline ends. The DNA of the CDR3 is TGTGCCAGCAGTTTAGGGCAGGGTTACATTTTTCAGCCCCAGCATTTT. Its protein product is CASSLGQGYIFQPQHF.

The rearrangement links TRBV6-6 to TRBJ2-7; D is ambiguous. Germline CDR1 MNHNY, CDR2 SVGAGI (reference sequence). The CDR3 covers 16 residues. Trimming took off 2 bases at V and 3 bases at J, with 17 bases between the two ends. CDR3 bases: TGTGCCAGCAGTTACGGGCCCTACCCTGCTTACTACGAGCAGTACTTC. This translates into CASSYGPYPAYYEQYF.

This chain links TRBV28 with TRBJ2-7; D is unclear. The length of the CDR3 is 11 residues. Germline CDR1 MDHEN, CDR2 SYDVKM. V was cut by 6 bases and J by 4 bases, with 7 bases left in between. The CDR3 coding sequence is TGTGCCAGCAGCCTTGCGTACGAGCAGTACTTC. Translating gives CASSLAYEQYF.

The chain recombines TRBV7-6 with TRBJ2-1, with D possibly TRBD2 on 5 matching bases. The length of the CDR3 is 13 residues. Germline assignment: CDR1 SGHVS and CDR2 FNYEAQ. Trimming pared 0 bases from V and 10 bases from J, leaving 10 bases between. The CDR3 loop is CASSLARGKEQFF. The CDR3 coding sequence is TGTGCCAGCAGCTTAGCGCGAGGGAAGGAGCAGTTCTTC.

With respect to this clone: An end of the junction does not agree with germline; a read error may underlie this. V is TRBV5-8 and J is TRBJ2-7; 8 bases map to TRBD1. The CDR3 contains 14 residues. The germline V gene encodes CDR1 SGHTS and CDR2 YDEGEE. The CDR3 bases are TGTGCCAGTAGCTCAGGCAGGGGGCACTACGAGCAGTACTTC. It specifies CASSSGRGHYEQYF.

The V gene is TRBV5-1, the J gene TRBJ1-4; 10 positions agree with TRBD1. This CDR3 spans 13 amino acids. After removal of 7 bases from V and 8 bases from J, the junction contained 5 bases not matched to a gene. CDR1 is SGHRS, CDR2 YFSETQ, per germline. CDR3 in DNA: TGCGCCAGCCGGGCGGGACAGGGGGAAAAACTGTTTTTT. It codes for CASRAGQGEKLFF. The variable domain in full, with the rest retrieved from reference TRBV5-1 and TRBJ1-4, is KAGVTQTPRYLIKTRGQQVTLSCSPISGHRSVSWYQQTPGQGLQFLFEYFSETQRNKGNFPGRFSGRQFSNSRSEMNVSTLELGDSALYLCASRAGQGEKLFFGSGTQLSVL.

This chain joins TRBV28 and TRBJ2-3; 8 bases align to TRBD2. Germline trimming cut 7 bases from V and 3 bases from J; bases unmatched to any gene: 12. Germline lookup yields CDR1 MDHEN and CDR2 SYDVKM. This CDR3 contains 16 residues. The DNA for the CDR3 is TGTGCCAGCACCACCGACCTAGCGGGTCATACAGATACGCAGTATTTT. The encoded protein is CASTTDLAGHTDTQYF.

The chain has TRBV10-3 and TRBJ1-1; TRBD1 might be the D (5 bases). This CDR3 is 13 amino acids long. V was cut by 8 bases and J by 1 base, with 11 bases left in between. Germline CDR1 is ENHRY and CDR2 is SYGVKD. For the CDR3, the DNA is TGTGCCATCGGAGTACAGGCGAACACTGAAGCTTTCTTT. Amino acid sequence: CAIGVQANTEAFF.

The chain uses TRBV7-7 and TRBJ2-1; 9 nucleotides align to TRBD2. The CDR3 covers 18 residues. J gave up 7 bases and V 0 bases, and 13 bases lay outside the gene matches. CDR1 is SSHAT, CDR2 FNYEAQ, per germline (reference sequence). The CDR3 DNA follows: TGTGCCAGCAGCTTAGCGCCAGGACCAGCGGGGGGACTAAATGAGCAGTTCTTC. This sequence encodes CASSLAPGPAGGLNEQFF.

The chain carries TRBV13 and TRBJ2-7; D unresolved. CDR1 and CDR2 from the germline V gene are PRHDT and FYEKMQ (reference sequence). CDR3 length equals 14 residues. V gave up 3 bases and J gave up 2 bases, with 11 bases separating them. In DNA, the CDR3 is TGTGCCAGCAGCTTCCGCAGGTATGCCTACGAGCAGTACTTC. Its translation is CASSFRRYAYEQYF.

V usage is TRBV2 and J usage is TRBJ2-2; the match to TRBD2 covers 14 bases. The length of the CDR3 is 16 residues. The V gene end was trimmed by 4 bases and the J gene end by 7 bases; junction bases not matched to a gene: 5. Germline V gene lookup returns CDR1 SNHLY and CDR2 FYNNEI. CDR3 in amino acids: CASSGLAGGVGGELFF. The DNA for the CDR3 is TGTGCCAGCAGTGGACTAGCGGGAGGGGTCGGCGGGGAGCTGTTTTTT.

This chain connects TRBV18 to TRBJ2-7, with 13 bases identical to TRBD2. J was trimmed by 5 bases and V by 4 bases; bases with no gene match: 14. Germline CDR1 KGHSH, CDR2 LQKENI. The CDR3 runs 18 residues. DNA of the CDR3: TGTGCCAGCTCACAAGAATTTTTTGGGACTAGCGGGACCAACGAGCAGTACTTC. Encoded protein: CASSQEFFGTSGTNEQYF.